The 8 T cell receptor beta chains in this list originate from one sample, sequenced in a study of blood T cells in healthy people across ages. It was with a sample-barcoded 5' primer and a J-beta primer mix that a second PCR of roughly 6 to 12 cycles was run. Using its own MiXCR run on the 5' RACE reads, TCRdb lists one record per CDR3 protein. The sample consists of over 500,000 distinct CDR3 sequences, about 28% of them appearing once. In addition, the sample was reused for a study of T cells of mothers and their children.

Sequencing was performed on blood. The receptors were gathered from a boy younger than 10 in good health.

The J gene is TRBJ2-4, the V gene TRBV5-6, with D unresolved. In germline, CDR1 is SGHDT, CDR2 YYEEEE. Trimming left V 0 bases short and J 9 bases short, with 10 bases between. The CDR3 is 13 residues long. CDR3 region: CASSLASFGIQYF. In DNA, the CDR3 is TGTGCCAGCAGCTTGGCTTCCTTTGGCATTCAGTACTTC.

This clonotype was observed a few times. V usage is TRBV7-6 and J usage is TRBJ2-1; 7 bases agree with TRBD1. Per germline, CDR1 SGHVS and CDR2 FNYEAQ. This CDR3 comprises 16 residues. V was pared by 2 bases and J by 7 bases, with 11 bases of the junction left unmatched. The CDR3 sequence is CASSLTRGQHINEQFF. In nucleotides, the CDR3 is TGTGCCAGCAGCTTAACTAGGGGGCAGCACATTAATGAGCAGTTCTTC.

This clonotype has just a few counts. The chain links TRBV19 to TRBJ2-4, with a weak D call TRBD2 (6 bases). This CDR3 is 14 amino acids long. Germline values: CDR1 LNHDA, CDR2 SQIVND (reference sequence). V lost 3 bases and J lost 2, with 8 bases in between. CDR3 sequence (DNA): TGTGCCAGTAGTATTGGACTAACCAAAAACATTCAGTACTTC. This codes for CASSIGLTKNIQYF.

The chain has TRBV27 and TRBJ2-1; D may be TRBD2 (6 bases). The CDR3 contains 15 residues. CDR1 is MNHEY, CDR2 SMNVEV, per germline (reference sequence). Trimming pared 1 base from V and 8 bases from J, leaving 15 bases between. CDR3 nucleotides: TGTGCCAGCAGTTTATTAGGCGGTTGGGGGGATGAGCAGTTCTTC. This translates into CASSLLGGWGDEQFF.

The chain uses TRBV30 and TRBJ1-1, with 7 bases matching TRBD1. The junction had 6 bases not matched to a gene; V was cut back by 1 base and J by 7 bases. Germline values: CDR1 GTSNPN, CDR2 SVGIG (reference sequence). CDR3 length: 13 amino acids. The CDR3 sequence is CAWSGTGGGEAFF. In DNA form, the CDR3 reads TGTGCCTGGAGTGGGACAGGTGGGGGTGAAGCTTTCTTT.

J is TRBJ2-1 and V is TRBV12-3 or TRBV12-4, with 7 bases that match TRBD1. The CDR3 extends over 15 amino acids. The ends lost 6 bases at V and 0 bases at J; junction bases unmatched: 5. The CDR3 DNA reads as TGTGCCAGCAGGACAGGGCTGAGCTCCTACAATGAGCAGTTCTTC. Its translation is CASRTGLSSYNEQFF.

This sequence joins TRBV7-2 and TRBJ2-3; D is unclear. Germline CDR1 reads SGHTA; CDR2 reads FQGNSA. The length of the CDR3 is 14 residues. Trimming removed 4 bases from V and 0 bases from J, with 8 bases in between. The CDR3 bases are TGTGCCAGCAGCTATGAAGTAAGCACAGATACGCAGTATTTT. Its protein is CASSYEVSTDTQYF.

The chain links TRBV28 to TRBJ2-5, with D hard to call. The germline V and J ends were trimmed by 4 bases and 5 bases, with 11 bases remaining between them. CDR3 size: 13 residues. Per the germline V gene, CDR1 is MDHEN and CDR2 is SYDVKM. CDR3 sequence reads: CASSYSPKETQYF. In DNA, the CDR3 is TGTGCCAGCAGTTACTCTCCCAAGGAGACCCAGTACTTC.